This TCR beta chain was sequenced in a study of blood T cell repertoires in COVID-19 (dated by TCRdb to 2020 to 2022). For the study in its entirety: Collaborator samples came from the United States, Italy and Spain and covered acute and convalescent phases of COVID-19. The prospective study material was composed of cDNA or gDNA derived from T cells, B-cell-depleted T cells, or PBMCs. Subjects who had been exposed to COVID-19, were actively infected with it, or had recovered from it provided the deeply sampled blood TCRbeta repertoires that made up the dataset. The repertoires were made available in a free public database intended to serve as a resource for research on the immune response to SARS-CoV-2. Samples were obtained from the ongoing ImmuneRACE study (first 160 participants) and from 1,000 to 1,500 subjects provided by 6 global collaborators. The sample metadata nearly always contained a de-identified subject ID, COVID-19 status, age in years and sex. Where HLA class I and class II types were available, the types were taken from metadata supplied by the sample provider, not from assay-based typing.

On this clone itself: Its antigen is unknown. No quality values exist for individual bases; no much larger clone is one base distant.

Compared with germline, V lacks 4 bases and J lacks 2 bases; bases without a gene match: 3. CDR1 and CDR2, per the germline V gene, are LGHNA and YSLEER. Inclusive of the bounding cysteine and phenylalanine, the CDR3 is 14 residues long. Of the read, only the CDR3 DNA is kept; its 42 bases are in frame from base 1. Study-level results and caveats: The amount of clinical and demographic metadata varied by source and participant and was provided uncurated.

Each collaborating institution followed its own protocols to collect whole blood in K2EDTA tubes. Collaborator samples were shipped for TCRbeta analysis as frozen whole blood, isolated PBMCs, or DNA extracted from either sample type. TCRbeta CDR3 regions were amplified from genomic DNA by means of the immunoSEQ Assay, a bias-controlled multiplex PCR. In the source study's methods: The number of nucleated cells in each sample was estimated from the amplification of reference gene primers within the assay. Sequence reads were collapsed and filtered to measure the absolute abundance of every unique TCRbeta CDR3 rearrangement. For each sample, productive Simpson clonality was calculated as the square root of Simpson's diversity index across productive rearrangements. TCRdb provides this immuneACCESS table in a form limited to in-frame rearrangements. Some clones are lacking; in checked studies, under half of them reflect an unresolved V gene, and why the rest are absent is not known. V, J and clone size derive from that table, while D and trimming were established from the DNA sequence. The sample table shows 150,000 to 200,000 clones, and around 77% are seen once. The ten top clones hold approximately 15% of the sample.

Sequencing was carried out using peripheral blood. The sequence joins TRBV4-3 to TRBJ2-3; a stretch of 7 junction bases matches TRBD1. The clonotype was recovered from a man aged 60 to 75 with active or convalescent COVID-19. The sequenced DNA: TGCGCCAGCAGCCTAGGGGGCGACACAGATACGCAGTATTTT. It codes for CASSLGGDTDTQYF.